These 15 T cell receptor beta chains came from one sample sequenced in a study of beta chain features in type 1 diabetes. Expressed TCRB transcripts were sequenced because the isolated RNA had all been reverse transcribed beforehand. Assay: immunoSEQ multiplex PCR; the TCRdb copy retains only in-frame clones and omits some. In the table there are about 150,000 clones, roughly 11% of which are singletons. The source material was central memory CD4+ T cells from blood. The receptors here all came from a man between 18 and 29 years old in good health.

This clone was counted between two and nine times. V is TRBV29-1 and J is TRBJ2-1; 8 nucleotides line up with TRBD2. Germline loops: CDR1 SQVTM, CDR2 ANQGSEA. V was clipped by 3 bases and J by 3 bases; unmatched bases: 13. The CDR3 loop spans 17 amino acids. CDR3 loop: CSVEGMSSGSIYNEQFF. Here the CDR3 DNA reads TGCAGCGTTGAGGGCATGTCAAGCGGGAGCATCTACAATGAGCAGTTCTTC.

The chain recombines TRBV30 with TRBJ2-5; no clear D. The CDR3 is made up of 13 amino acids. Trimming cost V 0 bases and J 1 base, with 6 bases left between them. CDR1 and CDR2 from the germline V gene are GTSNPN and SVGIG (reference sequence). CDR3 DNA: TGTGCCTGGAGTGTAAAGGCCCAAGAGACCCAGTACTTC. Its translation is CAWSVKAQETQYF.

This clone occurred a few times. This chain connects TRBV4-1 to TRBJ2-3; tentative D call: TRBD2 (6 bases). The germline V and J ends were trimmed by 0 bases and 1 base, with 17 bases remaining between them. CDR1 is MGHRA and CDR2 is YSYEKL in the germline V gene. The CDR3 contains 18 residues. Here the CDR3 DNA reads TGCGCCAGCAGCCAAGATCGGGCCCCTAGCGCCCGCACAGATACGCAGTATTTT. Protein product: CASSQDRAPSARTDTQYF.

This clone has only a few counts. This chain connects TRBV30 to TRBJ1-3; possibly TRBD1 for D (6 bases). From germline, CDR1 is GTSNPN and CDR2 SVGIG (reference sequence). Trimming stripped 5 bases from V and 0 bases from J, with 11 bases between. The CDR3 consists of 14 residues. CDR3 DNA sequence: TGTGCCTGGTCCCGGACAGCCTCTGGAAACACCATATATTTT. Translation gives CAWSRTASGNTIYF.

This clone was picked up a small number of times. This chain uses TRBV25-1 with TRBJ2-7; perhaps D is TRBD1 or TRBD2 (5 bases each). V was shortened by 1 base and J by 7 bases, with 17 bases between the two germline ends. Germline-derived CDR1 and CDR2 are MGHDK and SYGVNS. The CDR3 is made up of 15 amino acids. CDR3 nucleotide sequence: TGTGCCAGCAGTGAATGGGCGAGGGGCGCGGATGAGCAGTACTTC. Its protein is CASSEWARGADEQYF.

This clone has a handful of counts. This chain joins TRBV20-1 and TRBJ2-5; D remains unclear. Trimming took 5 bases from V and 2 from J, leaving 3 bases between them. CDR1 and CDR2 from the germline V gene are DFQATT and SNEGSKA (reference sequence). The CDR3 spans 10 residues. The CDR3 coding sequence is TGCAGTGCTGCGCAAGAGACCCAGTACTTC. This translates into CSAAQETQYF.

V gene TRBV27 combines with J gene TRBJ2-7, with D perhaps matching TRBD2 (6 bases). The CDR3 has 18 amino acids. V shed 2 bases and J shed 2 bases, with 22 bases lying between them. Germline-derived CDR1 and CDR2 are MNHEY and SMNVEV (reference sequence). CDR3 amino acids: CASSLEGPTSGLAYEQYF. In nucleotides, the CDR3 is TGTGCCAGCAGTTTAGAAGGTCCGACTTCGGGACTGGCCTACGAGCAGTACTTC.

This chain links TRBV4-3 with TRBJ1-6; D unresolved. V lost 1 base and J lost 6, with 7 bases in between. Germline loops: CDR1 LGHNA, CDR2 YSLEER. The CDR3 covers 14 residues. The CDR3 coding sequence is TGCGCCAGCAGCCAAGGGGAGCTTAATTCACCCCTCCACTTT. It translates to CASSQGELNSPLHF.

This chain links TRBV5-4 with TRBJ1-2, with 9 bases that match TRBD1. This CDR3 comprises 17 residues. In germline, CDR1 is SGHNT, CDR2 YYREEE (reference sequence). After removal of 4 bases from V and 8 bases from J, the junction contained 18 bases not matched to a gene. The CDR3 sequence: CASSRNLGTGLYGGYTF. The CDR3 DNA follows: TGTGCCAGCAGCCGGAATTTAGGGACAGGGCTTTATGGCGGCTACACCTTC. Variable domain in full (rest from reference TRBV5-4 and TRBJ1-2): ETGVTQSPTHLIKTRGQQVTLRCSSQSGHNTVSWYQQALGQGPQFIFQYYREEENGRGNFPPRFSGLQFPNYSSELNVNALELDDSALYLCASSRNLGTGLYGGYTFGSGTRLTVV.

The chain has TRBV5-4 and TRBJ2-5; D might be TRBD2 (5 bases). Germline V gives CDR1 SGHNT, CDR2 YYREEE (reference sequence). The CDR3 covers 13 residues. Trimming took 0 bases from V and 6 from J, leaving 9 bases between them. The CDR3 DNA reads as TGTGCCAGCAGCTTGGAGGAGGTTAAGACCCAGTACTTC. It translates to CASSLEEVKTQYF.

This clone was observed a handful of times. This CDR3 reads CASSFPGQEYNEQFF. The CDR3 bases are TGTGCCAGCAGCTTTCCGGGACAGGAATACAATGAGCAGTTCTTC. The chain is built from TRBV5-4 and TRBJ2-1, with 8 positions matching TRBD1. V dropped 2 bases and J dropped 4; count of bases not matched to a gene: 5. CDR1 SGHNT and CDR2 YYREEE come from the germline V gene (reference sequence). The length of the CDR3 is 15 residues.

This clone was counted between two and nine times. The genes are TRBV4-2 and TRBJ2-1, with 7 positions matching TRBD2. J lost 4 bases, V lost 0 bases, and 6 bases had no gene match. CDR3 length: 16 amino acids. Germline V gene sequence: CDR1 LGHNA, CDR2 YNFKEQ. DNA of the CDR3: TGTGCCAGCAGCCAAGAACCGGCTAGCGGTTACAATGAGCAGTTCTTC. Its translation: CASSQEPASGYNEQFF.

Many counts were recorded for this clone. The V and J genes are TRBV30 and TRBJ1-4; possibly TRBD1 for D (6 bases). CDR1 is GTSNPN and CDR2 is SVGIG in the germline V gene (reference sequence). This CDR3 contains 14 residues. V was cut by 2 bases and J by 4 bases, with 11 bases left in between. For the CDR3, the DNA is TGTGCCTGGAGTATGGGGGCGGATAATGAAAAACTGTTTTTT. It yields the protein CAWSMGADNEKLFF.

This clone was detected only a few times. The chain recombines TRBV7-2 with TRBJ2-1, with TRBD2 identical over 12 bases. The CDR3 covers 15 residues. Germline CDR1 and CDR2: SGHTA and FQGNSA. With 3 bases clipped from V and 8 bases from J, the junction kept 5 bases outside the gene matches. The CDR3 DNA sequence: TGTGCCAGCAGCTTCGGGACTAGCGGGTTCGATGAGCAGTTCTTC. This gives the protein CASSFGTSGFDEQFF.

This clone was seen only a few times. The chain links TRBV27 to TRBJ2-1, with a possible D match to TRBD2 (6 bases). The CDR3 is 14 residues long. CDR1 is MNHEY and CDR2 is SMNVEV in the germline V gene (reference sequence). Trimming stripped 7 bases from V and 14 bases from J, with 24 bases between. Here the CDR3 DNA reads TGTGCCAGCATGGAGGCTGACAGTCTTCGGAGGGAGTTCTTC. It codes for CASMEADSLRREFF.